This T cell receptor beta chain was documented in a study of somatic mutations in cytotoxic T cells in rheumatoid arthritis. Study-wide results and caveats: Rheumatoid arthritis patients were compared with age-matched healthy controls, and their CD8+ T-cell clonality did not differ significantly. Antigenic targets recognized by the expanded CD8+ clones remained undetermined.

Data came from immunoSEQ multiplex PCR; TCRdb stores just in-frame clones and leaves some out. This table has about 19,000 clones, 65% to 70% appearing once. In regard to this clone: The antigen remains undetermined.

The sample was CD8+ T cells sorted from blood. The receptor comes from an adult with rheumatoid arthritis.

In DNA, the CDR3 is TGCGCCAGCAGCCCAGGGGACGTAGCTCAGGCAAAACTGTTTTTT. This sequence encodes CASSPGDVAQAKLFF. The rearrangement uses TRBV5-1 and TRBJ1-4; a weak D match, TRBD1 (6 bases). The germline gives CDR1 SGHRS, CDR2 YFSETQ. Trimming stripped 4 bases from V and 10 bases from J, with 20 bases between. The CDR3 length is 15 residues.